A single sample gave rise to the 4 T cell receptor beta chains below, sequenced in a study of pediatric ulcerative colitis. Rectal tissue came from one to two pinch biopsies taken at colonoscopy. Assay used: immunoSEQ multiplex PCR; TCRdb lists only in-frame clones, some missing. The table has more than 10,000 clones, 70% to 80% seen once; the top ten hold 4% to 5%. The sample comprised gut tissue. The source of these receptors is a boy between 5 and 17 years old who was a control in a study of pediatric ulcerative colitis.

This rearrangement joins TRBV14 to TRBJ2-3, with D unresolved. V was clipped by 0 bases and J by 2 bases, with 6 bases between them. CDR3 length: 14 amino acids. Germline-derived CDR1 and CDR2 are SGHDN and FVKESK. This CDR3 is CASSQDLYTDTQYF. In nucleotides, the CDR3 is TGTGCCAGCAGCCAAGATCTATACACAGATACGCAGTATTTT.

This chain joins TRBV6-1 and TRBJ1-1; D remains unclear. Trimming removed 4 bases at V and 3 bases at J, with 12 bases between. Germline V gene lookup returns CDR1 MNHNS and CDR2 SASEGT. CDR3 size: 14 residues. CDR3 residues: CASSVREWDTEAFF. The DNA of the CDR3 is TGTGCCAGCAGTGTGAGGGAGTGGGACACTGAAGCTTTCTTT.

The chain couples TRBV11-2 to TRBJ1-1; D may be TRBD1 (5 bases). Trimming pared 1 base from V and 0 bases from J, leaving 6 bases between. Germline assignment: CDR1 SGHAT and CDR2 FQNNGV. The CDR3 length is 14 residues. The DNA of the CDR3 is TGTGCCAGCAGCTTAGGGACATTGAACACTGAAGCTTTCTTT. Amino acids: CASSLGTLNTEAFF.

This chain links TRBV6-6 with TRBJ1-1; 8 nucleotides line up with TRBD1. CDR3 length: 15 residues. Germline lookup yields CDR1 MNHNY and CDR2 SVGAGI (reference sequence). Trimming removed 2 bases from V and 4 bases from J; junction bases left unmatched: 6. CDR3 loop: CASSYPGGSGTEAFF. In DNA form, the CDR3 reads TGTGCCAGCAGTTACCCAGGGGGCTCTGGCACTGAAGCTTTCTTT.